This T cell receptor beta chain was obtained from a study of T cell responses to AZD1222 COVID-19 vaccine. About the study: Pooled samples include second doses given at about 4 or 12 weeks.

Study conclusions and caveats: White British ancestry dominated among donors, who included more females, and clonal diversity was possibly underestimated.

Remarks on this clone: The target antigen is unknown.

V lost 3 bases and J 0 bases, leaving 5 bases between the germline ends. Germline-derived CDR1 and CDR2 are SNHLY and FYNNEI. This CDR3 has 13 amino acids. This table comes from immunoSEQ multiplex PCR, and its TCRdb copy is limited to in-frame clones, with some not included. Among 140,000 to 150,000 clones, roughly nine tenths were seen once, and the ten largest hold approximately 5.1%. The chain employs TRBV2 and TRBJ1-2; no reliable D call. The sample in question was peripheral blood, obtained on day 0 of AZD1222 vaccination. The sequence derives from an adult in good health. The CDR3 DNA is TGTGCCAGCAGTGACACGGCTAACTATGGCTACACCTTC. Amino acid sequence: CASSDTANYGYTF.